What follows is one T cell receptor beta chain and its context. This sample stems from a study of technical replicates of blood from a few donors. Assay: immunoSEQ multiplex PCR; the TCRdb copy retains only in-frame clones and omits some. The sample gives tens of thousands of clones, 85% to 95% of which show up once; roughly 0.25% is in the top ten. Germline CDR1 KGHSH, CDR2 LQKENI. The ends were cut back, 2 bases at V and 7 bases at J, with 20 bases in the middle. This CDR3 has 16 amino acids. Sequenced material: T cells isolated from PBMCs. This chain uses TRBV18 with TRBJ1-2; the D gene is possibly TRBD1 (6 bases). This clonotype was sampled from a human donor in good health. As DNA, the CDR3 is TGTGCCAGCTCACCATCTGGACAGTCTCATCCATTTGGCTACACCTTC. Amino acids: CASSPSGQSHPFGYTF.